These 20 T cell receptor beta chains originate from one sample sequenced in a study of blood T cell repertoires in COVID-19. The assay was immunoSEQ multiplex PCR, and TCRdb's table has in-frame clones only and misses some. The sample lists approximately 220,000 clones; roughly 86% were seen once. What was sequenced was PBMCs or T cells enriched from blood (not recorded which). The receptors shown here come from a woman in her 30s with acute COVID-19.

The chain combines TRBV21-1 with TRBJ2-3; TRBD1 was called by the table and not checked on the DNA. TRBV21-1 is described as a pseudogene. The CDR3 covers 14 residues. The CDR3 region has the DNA TGTGCCAGCAGCAAGGTTGGGGCGGCGGATACGCAGTATTTT. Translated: CASSKVGAADTQYF.

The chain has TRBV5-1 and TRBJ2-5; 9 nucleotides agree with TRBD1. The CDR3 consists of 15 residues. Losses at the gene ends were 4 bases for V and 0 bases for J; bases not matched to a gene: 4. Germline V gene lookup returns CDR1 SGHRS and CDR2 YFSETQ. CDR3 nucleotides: TGCGCCAGCAGCACCGGGACAGGGAACCAAGAGACCCAGTACTTC. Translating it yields CASSTGTGNQETQYF. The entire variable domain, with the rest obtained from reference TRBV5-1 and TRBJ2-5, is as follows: KAGVTQTPRYLIKTRGQQVTLSCSPISGHRSVSWYQQTPGQGLQFLFEYFSETQRNKGNFPGRFSGRQFSNSRSEMNVSTLELGDSALYLCASSTGTGNQETQYFGPGTRLLVL.

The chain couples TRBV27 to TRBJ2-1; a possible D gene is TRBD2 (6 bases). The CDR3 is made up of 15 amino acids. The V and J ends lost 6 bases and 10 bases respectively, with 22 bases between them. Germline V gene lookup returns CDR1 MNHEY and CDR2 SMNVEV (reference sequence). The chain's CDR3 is CASSPTSTPGNEQFF. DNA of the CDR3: TGTGCCAGCAGCCCCACTAGCACGCCCGGAAACGAGCAGTTCTTC.

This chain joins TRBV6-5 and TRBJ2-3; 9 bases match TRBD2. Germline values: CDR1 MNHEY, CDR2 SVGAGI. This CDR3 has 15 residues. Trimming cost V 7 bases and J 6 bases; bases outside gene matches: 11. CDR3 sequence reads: CASNRAGGLGDTQYF. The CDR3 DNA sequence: TGTGCCAGCAATAGAGCGGGGGGCTTGGGTGATACGCAGTATTTT.

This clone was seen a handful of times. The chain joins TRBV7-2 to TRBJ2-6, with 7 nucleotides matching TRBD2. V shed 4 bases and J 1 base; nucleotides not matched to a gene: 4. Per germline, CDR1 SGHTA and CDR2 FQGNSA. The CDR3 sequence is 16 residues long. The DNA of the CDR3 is TGTGCCAGCAGCTCCTCCGGGGGGTCTGGGGCCAACGTCCTGACTTTC. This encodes CASSSSGGSGANVLTF.

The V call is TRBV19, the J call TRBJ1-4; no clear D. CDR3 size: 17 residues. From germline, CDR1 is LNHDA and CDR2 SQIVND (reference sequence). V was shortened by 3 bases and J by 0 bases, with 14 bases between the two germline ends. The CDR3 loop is CASSILGGGSTNEKLFF. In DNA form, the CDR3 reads TGTGCCAGTAGTATCCTAGGCGGTGGTTCAACTAATGAAAAACTGTTTTTT.

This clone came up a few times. The CDR3 spells CASGLVTGANYGYTF. The CDR3 DNA reads as TGTGCTAGTGGTTTGGTAACAGGGGCTAACTATGGCTACACCTTC. This rearrangement joins TRBV12-5 to TRBJ1-2; 7 bases align to TRBD1. CDR1 is LGHNT, CDR2 FRNRAP, per germline. The V and J ends lost 0 bases and 0 bases, in that order; junction bases with no gene match: 1. The CDR3 spans 15 residues.

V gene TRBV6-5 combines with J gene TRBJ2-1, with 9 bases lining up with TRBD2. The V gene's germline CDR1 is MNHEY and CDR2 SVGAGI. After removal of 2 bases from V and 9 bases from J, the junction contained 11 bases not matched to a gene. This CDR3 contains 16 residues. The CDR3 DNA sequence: TGTGCCAGCAGTTACACCTCCGGGACTAGCCGGGGTGAGCAGTTCTTC. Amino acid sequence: CASSYTSGTSRGEQFF.

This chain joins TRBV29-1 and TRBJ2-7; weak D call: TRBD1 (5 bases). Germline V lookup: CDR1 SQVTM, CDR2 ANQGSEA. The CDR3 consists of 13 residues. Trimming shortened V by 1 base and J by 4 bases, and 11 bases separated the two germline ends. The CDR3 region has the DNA TGCAGCGTTGAAGGGACACGCCCATACGAGCAGTACTTC. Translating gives CSVEGTRPYEQYF.

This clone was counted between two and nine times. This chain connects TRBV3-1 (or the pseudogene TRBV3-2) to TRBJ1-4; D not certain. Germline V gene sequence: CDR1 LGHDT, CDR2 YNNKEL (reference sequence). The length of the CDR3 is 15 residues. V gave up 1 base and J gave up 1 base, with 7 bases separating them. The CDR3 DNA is TGTGCCAGCAGCCAAGCGGAGGTAACTAATGAAAAACTGTTTTTT. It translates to CASSQAEVTNEKLFF.

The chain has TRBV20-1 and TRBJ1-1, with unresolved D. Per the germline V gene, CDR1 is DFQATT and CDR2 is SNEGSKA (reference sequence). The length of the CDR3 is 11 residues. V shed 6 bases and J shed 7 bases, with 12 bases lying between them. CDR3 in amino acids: CSAATRGEAFF. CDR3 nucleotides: TGCAGTGCCGCGACCCGGGGTGAAGCTTTCTTT.

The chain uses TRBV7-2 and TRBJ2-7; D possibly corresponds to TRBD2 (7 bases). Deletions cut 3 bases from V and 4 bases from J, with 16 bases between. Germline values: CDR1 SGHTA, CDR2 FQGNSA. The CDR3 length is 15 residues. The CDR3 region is CASSLQAGEGYEQYF. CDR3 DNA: TGTGCCAGCAGCTTGCAGGCAGGGGAGGGATACGAGCAGTACTTC.

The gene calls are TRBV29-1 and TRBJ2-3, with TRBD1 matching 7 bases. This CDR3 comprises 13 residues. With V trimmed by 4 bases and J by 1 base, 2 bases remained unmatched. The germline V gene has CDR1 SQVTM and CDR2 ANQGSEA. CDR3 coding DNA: TGCAGCGTTGGTGGACAGGGCACAGATACGCAGTATTTT. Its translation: CSVGGQGTDTQYF.

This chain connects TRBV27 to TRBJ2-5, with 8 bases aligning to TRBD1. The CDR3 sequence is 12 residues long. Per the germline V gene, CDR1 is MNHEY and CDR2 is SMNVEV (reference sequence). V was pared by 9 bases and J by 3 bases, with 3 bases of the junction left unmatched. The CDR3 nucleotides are TGTGCCAGTCGGACAGGGAAAGAGACCCAGTACTTC. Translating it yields CASRTGKETQYF.

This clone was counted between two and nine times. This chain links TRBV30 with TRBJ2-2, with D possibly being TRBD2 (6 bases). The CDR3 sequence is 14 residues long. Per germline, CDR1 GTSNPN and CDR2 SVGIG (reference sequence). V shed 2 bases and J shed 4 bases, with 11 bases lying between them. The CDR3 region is CAWSRLGTTGELFF. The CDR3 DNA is TGTGCCTGGAGTAGACTAGGAACCACCGGGGAGCTGTTTTTT.

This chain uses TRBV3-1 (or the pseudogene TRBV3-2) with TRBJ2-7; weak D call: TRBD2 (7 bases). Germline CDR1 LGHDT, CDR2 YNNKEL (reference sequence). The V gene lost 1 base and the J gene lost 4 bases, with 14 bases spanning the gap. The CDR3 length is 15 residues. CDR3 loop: CASSQAWTAGYEQYF. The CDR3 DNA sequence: TGTGCCAGCAGCCAAGCATGGACAGCGGGATACGAGCAGTACTTC.

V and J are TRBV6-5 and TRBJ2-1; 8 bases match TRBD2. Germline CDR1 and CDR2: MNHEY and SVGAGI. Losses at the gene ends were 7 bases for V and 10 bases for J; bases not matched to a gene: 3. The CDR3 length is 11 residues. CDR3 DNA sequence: TGTGCCAGCATGGGACTAGGAGAGCAGTTCTTC. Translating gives CASMGLGEQFF.

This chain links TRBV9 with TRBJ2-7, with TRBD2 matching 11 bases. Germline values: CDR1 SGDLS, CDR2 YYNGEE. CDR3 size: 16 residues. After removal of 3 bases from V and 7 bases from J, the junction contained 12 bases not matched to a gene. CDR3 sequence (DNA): TGTGCCAGCAGCGCTGAGTTAGCGGGGGGGCGTTCGGAGCAGTACTTC. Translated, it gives CASSAELAGGRSEQYF.

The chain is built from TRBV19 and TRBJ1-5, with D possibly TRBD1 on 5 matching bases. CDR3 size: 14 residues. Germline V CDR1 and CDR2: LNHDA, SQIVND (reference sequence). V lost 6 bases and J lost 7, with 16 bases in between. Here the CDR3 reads CASSLWGDEQPQHF. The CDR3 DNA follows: TGTGCCAGTAGCCTATGGGGGGATGAGCAGCCCCAGCATTTT. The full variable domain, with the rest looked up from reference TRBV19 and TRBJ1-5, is DGGITQSPKYLFRKEGQNVTLSCEQNLNHDAMYWYRQDPGQGLRLIYYSQIVNDFQKGDIAEGYSVSREKKESFPLTVTSAQKNPTAFYLCASSLWGDEQPQHFGDGTRLSIL.

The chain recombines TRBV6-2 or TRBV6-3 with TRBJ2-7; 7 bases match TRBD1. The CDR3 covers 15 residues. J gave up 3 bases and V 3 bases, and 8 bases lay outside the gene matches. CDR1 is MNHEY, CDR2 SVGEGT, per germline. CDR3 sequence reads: CASSYARAGGYEQYF. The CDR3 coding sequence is TGTGCCAGCAGTTATGCCCGGGCAGGGGGCTACGAGCAGTACTTC.